Shown below are 16 T cell receptor beta chains from a single sample sequenced in a study of T cell responses to AZD1222 COVID-19 vaccine. TCRdb's table, derived via immunoSEQ multiplex PCR, lists solely in-frame clones and lacks some. The data hold 70,000 to 95,000 clones, with 89% observed a single time. The source material was peripheral blood, sampled on day 0 of MenACWY control vaccination. The receptors originated from an adult in good health.

This clone has only one observation. This chain uses TRBV10-1 with TRBJ2-7; D not resolved. This CDR3 is 12 amino acids long. V lost 9 bases and J 5 bases, leaving 14 bases between the germline ends. From germline, CDR1 is WNHNN and CDR2 SYGVQD (reference sequence). CDR3 DNA sequence: TGCGCCAGAAGCCGCGAGTTCCACGAGCAGTACTTC. It yields the protein CARSREFHEQYF.

V and J are TRBV10-2 and TRBJ1-1; 7 bases are a match to TRBD1. The CDR3 runs to 14 residues. CDR1 is WSHSY and CDR2 is SAAADI in the germline V gene. V shed 5 bases and J 4 bases; nucleotides not matched to a gene: 7. CDR3 bases: TGCGCCAGCAGTTCGGATTCAGGGGGCACTGAAGCTTTCTTT. Its protein is CASSSDSGGTEAFF.

The chain links TRBV6-1 to TRBJ1-1; D is uncertain. CDR3 length: 15 residues. CDR1 and CDR2 (germline): MNHNS, SASEGT. Trimming took off 2 bases at V and 2 bases at J, with 12 bases between the two ends. The chain's CDR3 is CASSEFTGSNTEAFF. CDR3 nucleotide sequence: TGTGCCAGCAGTGAATTTACGGGTTCAAACACTGAAGCTTTCTTT.

This clone was seen a few times. The chain joins TRBV21-1 to TRBJ2-7; TRBD1, the D gene given by the table, was not confirmed from the DNA. TRBV21-1 is an annotated pseudogene. The CDR3 covers 16 residues. CDR3 in DNA: TGTGCCAGCAGCACGGGCCAGGGGACGCCCATCCACGAGCAGTACTTC. Its translation: CASSTGQGTPIHEQYF.

V and J are TRBV11-2 and TRBJ2-7; 11 bases align to TRBD2. The CDR3 runs to 17 residues. Germline lookup yields CDR1 SGHAT and CDR2 FQNNGV. J gave up 4 bases and V 5 bases, and 13 bases lay outside the gene matches. This chain's CDR3 is CASSPRLAGKKGYEQYF. The CDR3, as DNA: TGTGCCAGCAGCCCACGACTAGCGGGGAAGAAGGGGTACGAGCAGTACTTC.

V is TRBV4-1 and J is TRBJ2-5, with TRBD1 as a possible D gene (7 bases). The V gene's germline CDR1 is MGHRA and CDR2 YSYEKL. This CDR3 contains 16 residues. V lost 5 bases, J lost 3 bases, and 19 bases lay in between. This chain's CDR3 is CASSIRPQGGKETQYF. The CDR3 nucleotides read TGCGCCAGCAGCATACGCCCTCAGGGGGGAAAAGAGACCCAGTACTTC.

The chain is built from TRBV30 and TRBJ1-1; D remains unclear. The CDR3 runs to 17 residues. The ends were cut back, 2 bases at V and 0 bases at J, with 19 bases in the middle. Germline-derived CDR1 and CDR2 are GTSNPN and SVGIG (reference sequence). The CDR3 DNA follows: TGTGCCTGGAGTTCGGCCAGGACCGACGAGCTGAACACTGAAGCTTTCTTT. Translating it yields CAWSSARTDELNTEAFF.

The chain couples TRBV4-2 to TRBJ2-3; D gene ambiguous. V was clipped by 0 bases and J by 8 bases, with 9 bases between them. This CDR3 is 13 amino acids long. Germline CDR1 is LGHNA and CDR2 is YNFKEQ. The CDR3 loop reads CASSQEKRGTQYF. The CDR3 bases are TGTGCCAGCAGCCAAGAAAAACGCGGTACGCAGTATTTT.

In its sample, this clone was seen a few times. The rearrangement links TRBV2 to TRBJ2-7, with D perhaps assigned TRBD1 or TRBD2 (5 bases each). The V end was cut by 3 bases, the J end by 4 bases, with 13 bases between. Germline CDR1 is SNHLY and CDR2 is FYNNEI. The CDR3 spans 14 residues. CDR3 loop: CASSERGRAYEQYF. Written as DNA, the CDR3 is TGTGCCAGCAGTGAGAGGGGCAGGGCGTACGAGCAGTACTTC. Combining the CDR3 with reference TRBV2 and TRBJ2-7 gives the whole variable domain EPEVTQTPSHQVTQMGQEVILRCVPISNHLYFYWYRQILGQKVEFLVSFYNNEISEKSEIFDDQFSVERPDGSNFTLKIRSTKLEDSAMYFCASSERGRAYEQYFGPGTRLTVT.

The chain is built from TRBV4-3 and TRBJ2-2; no firm D call. Germline loops: CDR1 LGHNA, CDR2 YSLEER. V was cut by 3 bases and J by 4 bases, with 12 bases left in between. This CDR3 contains 15 residues. The CDR3 region is CASSHTQTSTGELFF. The CDR3 region has the DNA TGCGCCAGCAGCCACACTCAGACCAGCACCGGGGAGCTGTTTTTT.

The V call is TRBV10-3, the J call TRBJ2-1, with a weak D call TRBD2 (7 bases). Trimming cost V 3 bases and J 5 bases, with 14 bases left between them. Germline assignment: CDR1 ENHRY and CDR2 SYGVKD. There are 15 residues in the CDR3. The CDR3 here is CAISDKGGVNNEQFF. The CDR3 DNA follows: TGTGCCATCAGTGATAAGGGGGGGGTCAACAATGAGCAGTTCTTC.

This chain links TRBV5-1 with TRBJ2-3; TRBD1 is a possible D gene (5 bases). Trimming took off 0 bases at V and 2 bases at J, with 10 bases between the two ends. CDR1 and CDR2 from the germline V gene are SGHRS and YFSETQ. This CDR3 region has 15 residues. The DNA for the CDR3 is TGCGCCAGCAGCTTGGAAGGGGCATTCACAGATACGCAGTATTTT. Translation gives CASSLEGAFTDTQYF.

V is TRBV7-9 and J is TRBJ2-7, with TRBD2 identical over 8 bases. V lost 5 bases, J lost 3 bases, and 12 bases stayed unmatched. The CDR3 loop spans 16 amino acids. Per the germline V gene, CDR1 is SEHNR and CDR2 is FQNEAQ (reference sequence). The CDR3 nucleotides are TGTGCCAGCAGCCCGGTTGGGGCGGGGGGCCGCTACGAGCAGTACTTC. Translated, it gives CASSPVGAGGRYEQYF.

The chain joins TRBV4-1 to TRBJ2-3; TRBD2 agrees at 8 bases. Germline CDR1 reads MGHRA; CDR2 reads YSYEKL. This CDR3 region has 15 residues. After removal of 1 base from V and 6 bases from J, the junction contained 6 bases not matched to a gene. CDR3 region: CASSQGRGGDDTQYF. The DNA of the CDR3 is TGCGCCAGCAGCCAAGGTCGGGGGGGCGACGATACGCAGTATTTT.

This clone came up a few times. The rearrangement joins TRBV5-1 to TRBJ1-6, with a weak D call TRBD1 (5 bases). Per germline, CDR1 SGHRS and CDR2 YFSETQ. V lost 0 bases and J 6 bases, leaving 10 bases between the germline ends. The CDR3 runs 15 residues. CDR3 loop: CASSLDGAGNSPLHF. The CDR3 nucleotides are TGCGCCAGCAGCTTGGACGGGGCTGGTAATTCACCCCTCCACTTT. Supplemented by reference TRBV5-1 and TRBJ1-6, the full variable domain reads KAGVTQTPRYLIKTRGQQVTLSCSPISGHRSVSWYQQTPGQGLQFLFEYFSETQRNKGNFPGRFSGRQFSNSRSEMNVSTLELGDSALYLCASSLDGAGNSPLHFGNGTRLTVT.

This rearrangement joins TRBV7-9 to TRBJ2-7, with TRBD2 matching 7 bases. The CDR3 totals 12 residues. From germline, CDR1 is SEHNR and CDR2 FQNEAQ (reference sequence). With V trimmed by 5 bases and J by 9 bases, 7 bases remained unmatched. The CDR3 loop is CASSRDYFGQYF. The CDR3 region has the DNA TGTGCCAGCAGCCGGGACTACTTCGGGCAGTACTTC.